Shown below are 13 T cell receptor beta chains from a single sample sequenced in a study of T cells in Graves' hyperthyroidism and ophthalmopathy. What was amplified from RNA transcripts were TCR beta CDR3 regions. HTBI primers were the set used in a first-round RT-PCR of the TCR CDR3. TCRdb used MiXCR to reprocess the multiplex PCR reads, holding one entry per CDR3 protein. The table shows hundreds of thousands of distinct CDR3 sequences, with 14% to 15% occurring only once. Sequenced sample: blood. The receptors were sampled from a woman in her thirties or forties with Graves' ophthalmopathy.

This clonotype was counted ten times or more. The chain couples TRBV24-1 to TRBJ1-5; a weak D match, TRBD1 (6 bases). Germline CDR1 is KGHDR and CDR2 is SFDVKD. CDR3 length: 16 residues. The germline V and J ends were trimmed by 8 bases and 4 bases, with 20 bases remaining between them. The CDR3 spells CATIRPPRTANQPQHF. DNA of the CDR3: TGTGCCACCATCCGTCCCCCACGGACAGCGAATCAGCCCCAGCATTTT.

The chain couples TRBV30 to TRBJ1-5, with D perhaps TRBD1 (6 bases). Germline values: CDR1 GTSNPN, CDR2 SVGIG (reference sequence). This CDR3 contains 14 residues. The V gene lost 2 bases and the J gene lost 3 bases, with 11 bases spanning the gap. DNA of the CDR3: TGTGCCTGGAGTTTTGGGGGGCTCAATCAGCCCCAGCATTTT. The encoded protein is CAWSFGGLNQPQHF.

This clonotype was observed a handful of times. This CDR3 is CASSYVAGGYNEQFF. In DNA form, the CDR3 reads TGTGCCAGCAGTTACGTAGCGGGAGGTTACAATGAGCAGTTCTTC. The rearrangement uses TRBV6-2 or TRBV6-3 and TRBJ2-1; 10 bases are a match to TRBD2. Germline V lookup: CDR1 MNHEY, CDR2 SVGEGT. This CDR3 comprises 15 residues. V shed 2 bases and J 4 bases; nucleotides not matched to a gene: 2.

This clonotype was detected ten times or more. The rearrangement joins TRBV6-1 to TRBJ2-7, with D perhaps TRBD1 (5 bases). CDR3 length: 13 residues. Looked up from germline, CDR1 is MNHNS and CDR2 is SASEGT. The V gene lost 5 bases and the J gene lost 4 bases, with 12 bases spanning the gap. CDR3 in amino acids: CASSRRGGYEQYF. As DNA, the CDR3 is TGTGCCAGCAGTCGAAGGGGTGGGTACGAGCAGTACTTC.

This clonotype was observed at least ten times. The chain links TRBV24-1 to TRBJ1-2; no clear D gene. CDR1 and CDR2 (germline): KGHDR, SFDVKD. With 2 bases removed from V and 8 bases from J, the gap between germline ends came to 14 bases. CDR3 size: 14 residues. The CDR3 coding sequence is TGTGCCACCAGTGATTCGGGTCCCGACGGGGGCTACACCTTC. As protein: CATSDSGPDGGYTF.

This clonotype appeared a few times. The V and J genes are TRBV19 and TRBJ2-5, with 8 bases lining up with TRBD1. V was clipped by 6 bases and J by 1 base; unmatched bases: 7. Germline V gives CDR1 LNHDA, CDR2 SQIVND (reference sequence). CDR3 size: 15 residues. DNA of the CDR3: TGTGCCAGTAGCATCGGACAGGGTACCCAAGAGACCCAGTACTTC. This gives the protein CASSIGQGTQETQYF.

This clonotype was observed many times. The V and J genes are TRBV2 and TRBJ1-1, with 7 bases identical to TRBD1. The V segment lost 8 bases and the J segment 3 bases; nucleotides outside the gene matches: 9. The length of the CDR3 is 14 residues. Germline CDR1 reads SNHLY; CDR2 reads FYNNEI. CDR3 region: CASHRDRVDTEAFF. CDR3 nucleotides: TGTGCCAGCCACCGGGACAGAGTGGACACTGAAGCTTTCTTT. The variable domain in full, with the rest retrieved from reference TRBV2 and TRBJ1-1, is EPEVTQTPSHQVTQMGQEVILRCVPISNHLYFYWYRQILGQKVEFLVSFYNNEISEKSEIFDDQFSVERPDGSNFTLKIRSTKLEDSAMYFCASHRDRVDTEAFFGQGTRLTVV.

This clonotype was seen repeatedly, ten times or more. The chain carries TRBV27 and TRBJ2-7, with TRBD2 matching 7 bases. Trimming at V came to 2 bases and at J to 2 bases, leaving 6 bases not matched to a gene. The CDR3 covers 15 residues. In germline, CDR1 is MNHEY, CDR2 SMNVEV (reference sequence). This CDR3 reads CASSLRWGGAYEQYF. CDR3 DNA: TGTGCCAGCAGTTTAAGGTGGGGAGGGGCCTACGAGCAGTACTTC.

The sample holds many counts of this clonotype. The V and J genes are TRBV27 and TRBJ1-5; D gene unclear. The CDR3 is 14 residues long. Per the germline V gene, CDR1 is MNHEY and CDR2 is SMNVEV (reference sequence). Deletions cut 2 bases from V and 5 bases from J, with 10 bases between. The CDR3 loop is CASSLRGVYQPQHF. DNA of the CDR3: TGTGCCAGCAGTTTACGGGGTGTCTATCAGCCCCAGCATTTT.

This clonotype was counted a few times. The chain carries TRBV20-1 and TRBJ2-7; TRBD2 matches 7 bases. The CDR3 extends over 16 amino acids. Germline values: CDR1 DFQATT, CDR2 SNEGSKA (reference sequence). V trimming: 6 bases; J trimming: 5 bases; junction bases outside the gene matches: 19. CDR3 bases: TGCAGTGCCCTACGGAGGAACTACAAGGGGAGGGACGAGCAGTACTTC. This gives the protein CSALRRNYKGRDEQYF.

This clonotype was observed a few times. J is TRBJ1-1 and V is TRBV28; D uncertain. The CDR3 is made up of 14 amino acids. The germline V and J ends were trimmed by 6 bases and 4 bases, with 15 bases remaining between them. The germline V gene encodes CDR1 MDHEN and CDR2 SYDVKM. The CDR3 is CASRPPGGSTEAFF. The CDR3 DNA sequence: TGTGCCAGCAGGCCACCGGGCGGTAGCACTGAAGCTTTCTTT.

This chain uses TRBV10-3 with TRBJ2-5; possibly TRBD2 for D (6 bases). V was trimmed by 0 bases and J by 1 base, leaving 15 bases between them. CDR1 and CDR2 (germline): ENHRY, SYGVKD. The CDR3 consists of 17 residues. The CDR3 here is CAISESKGRKPQETQYF. The CDR3, as DNA: TGTGCCATCAGTGAGTCGAAAGGGAGGAAGCCCCAAGAGACCCAGTACTTC.

The table lists this clonotype with many counts. The chain combines TRBV6-5 with TRBJ1-1; TRBD1 is a possible D gene (6 bases). The CDR3 has 17 residues. Germline lookup yields CDR1 MNHEY and CDR2 SVGAGI. V was trimmed by 0 bases and J by 7 bases, leaving 21 bases between them. The CDR3 DNA sequence: TGTGCCAGCAGTTACTCGAGGGGGACATTCGTGAGGATTGAAGCTTTCTTT. This encodes CASSYSRGTFVRIEAFF.